The clone carrying this T cell receptor beta chain showed up just a few times. Its antigen is unknown. This entry comes from a study of CD8 T cells in ankylosing spondylitis. Study results and caveats: Both synovial fluid and blood in reactive arthritis had previously been reported to carry some motif variants.

With molecular barcodes, quantitative 5'-RACE was used to make the TCR beta libraries. Using its own MiXCR run on the 5' RACE reads, TCRdb lists one record per CDR3 protein. The sample has under 450,000 distinct CDR3 sequences, 20% seen once. V lost 6 bases and J lost 11; bases outside the gene matches: 15. The germline gives CDR1 DFQATT, CDR2 SNEGSKA (reference sequence). CDR3 length equals 15 residues. The origin of this receptor is a male donor with ankylosing spondylitis or in good health (not recorded which). The J gene is TRBJ2-2, the V gene TRBV20-1; 10 bases fit TRBD2. The specimen was blood, either unsorted or a sorted T cell fraction (not recorded which). The CDR3 DNA sequence: TGCAGTGCAGCGACCAGCGGGGGGGCCGACGGAGAGCTGTTTTTT. It is translated as CSAATSGGADGELFF.